This entry is about one T cell receptor beta chain. Its antigen remains unidentified. Germline CDR1 and CDR2: ENHRY and SYGVKD. The CDR3 contains 17 residues. With V trimmed by 3 bases and J by 4 bases, 10 bases remained unmatched. The data belong to a study of T cell responses to AZD1222 COVID-19 vaccine. Study-level results: Unmutated variant regions reportedly attract nearly half of all spike-specific TCRs. The donor group comprised mostly white British people and more females; the analysis possibly underestimated clonal diversity.

Sequenced by immunoSEQ multiplex PCR; TCRdb stores in-frame clones only, minus some. The table records around 160,000 clones, approximately 78% of them present only once. The clonotype originates from an adult in good health. V usage is TRBV10-3 and J usage is TRBJ2-3; TRBD1 aligns across 10 bases. Here the sequenced sample was peripheral blood, taken on day 0 of MenACWY control vaccination. The CDR3 nucleotides read TGTGCCATCAGTGACCCTTCGGTGGGGACAGGGGCAGATACGCAGTATTTT. Residues: CAISDPSVGTGADTQYF.